The present T cell receptor (beta chain) was sequenced within a study of shared T cell receptors in the human thymus. The germline CDR1 and CDR2 sequences are MDHEN and SYDVKM. J lost 9 bases, V lost 3 bases, and 12 bases had no gene match. The CDR3 contains 15 residues. This table comes from immunoSEQ multiplex PCR, and its TCRdb copy is limited to in-frame clones, with some not included. The table lists about 660,000 clones, 85% to 90% of them singletons, with 0.0085% to 0.012% in the top ten. These data also formed part of another study, on human thymus T cells. That source reports: Donor material was obtained from healthy Finnish infants undergoing corrective surgery for congenital heart defects. Corrective cardiac surgery supplied the resected thymus tissue. In thymic and blood repertoires alike, V and J usage looked biased. A high degree of thymic repertoire overlap among unrelated individuals was reported in related research.

The clonotype comes from a boy in the first two years of life with a congenital heart defect. The rearrangement uses TRBV28 and TRBJ2-3; 7 nucleotides match TRBD2. The sequenced material came from thymocytes. The CDR3 DNA reads TGTGCCAGCAGTTTTGTGGGGGGAGGGCCCAGGACGCAGTATTTT. Translated, it gives CASSFVGGGPRTQYF. Full variable domain (rest looked up from reference TRBV28 and TRBJ2-3): DVKVTQSSRYLVKRTGEKVFLECVQDMDHENMFWYRQDPGLGLRLIYFSYDVKMKEKGDIPEGYSVSREKKERFSLILESASTNQTSMYLCASSFVGGGPRTQYFGPGTRLTVL.